The T cell receptor (beta chain) described here comes from a study of shared clonotypes between healthy human individuals. For the study at large: Three CD4 naive, three CD4 memory, two CD8 naive and one CD8 memory plate were used per donor. Study findings and constraints: Measured sharing among donors was expected to vary with sequencing depth.

The CDR3 contains 17 residues. The V end was cut by 0 bases, the J end by 0 bases, with 12 bases between. Germline V gene sequence: CDR1 LGHNA, CDR2 YSLEER. Details on this clone: Its antigen is not identified.

Profiling relied on immunoSEQ multiplex PCR, and the TCRdb table lists in-frame clones only, not all of them. Of about 2 million clones listed, about 95% are singletons. Cells designated naive CD8 were CD45RO-negative and were positively selected for CCR7, with terminally differentiated effector memory CD45RA+ cells excluded. The study enrolled healthy HIV-negative adults without recent acute infections or vaccinations as donors. The rearrangement uses TRBV4-3 and TRBJ2-1; D not certain. Sequencing was done on a sample of naive CD8+ T cells sorted from blood. This TCR was sampled from a man aged 18 to 29 in good health. CDR3 sequence (DNA): TGCGCCAGCAGCCAAGATCTCCCGGCGAGCTCCTACAATGAGCAGTTCTTC. It yields the protein CASSQDLPASSYNEQFF.